These T cell receptor beta chains were read from a single sample in a study of cytomegalovirus exposure and HLA in healthy donors. TCRdb's table, derived via immunoSEQ multiplex PCR, lists solely in-frame clones and lacks some. The sample is made up of around 40,000 clones, and the top ten hold roughly 1.4% of it. The sample was PBMCs. These receptors all stem from a man aged 25 to 40 in good health and CMV-seronegative. The conserved cysteine and the conserved F or W are not part of the CDR3 here. Fields, in order: V gene, J gene, CDR3 protein.

TRBV9,TRBJ2-7,ASSVGTSGSFEQY
TRBV6-5,TRBJ1-2,ATTGSTNYGYT
TRBV19,TRBJ1-1,ASSTPRGGVNTEAF
TRBV4-1,TRBJ2-1,ASSVGTGGYNEQF
TRBV18,TRBJ2-2,ASSPSGRTGELF
TRBV25-1,TRBJ2-7,ASSGAPGGEQY
TRBV25-1,TRBJ1-3,ASSEYEIGNTIY
TRBV5-1,TRBJ2-7,ASSLAGDASYEQY
TRBV7-2,TRBJ2-7,ASRSGTMIDEQY
TRBV30,TRBJ2-7,AWSVRGTVNYEQY
TRBV6-5,TRBJ1-4,ASSYSAVGSEKLF
TRBV30,TRBJ1-6,AWRGSSYNSPLH
TRBV29-1,TRBJ1-2,SAPRDGGKGGYT
TRBV29-1,TRBJ2-7,SVGTYTSSYEQY
TRBV29-1,NA,STTGTGAYEQY
TRBV6-1,TRBJ2-1,ASSAGTSAGDEQF
TRBV2,TRBJ1-5,ASSEQGTDQPQH
TRBV9,TRBJ2-2,ASSRAGGPSNTGELF
TRBV9,TRBJ2-1,ASSLVGRGGSEQF
TRBV4-1,TRBJ1-1,ASSQVRGKEAEAF
TRBV2,TRBJ2-7,ASRADSYEQY
TRBV4-3,TRBJ1-2,ASSQEGTTPNYGYT
TRBV6-1,TRBJ1-1,ASSGTSRRTEAF
TRBV4-1,TRBJ2-7,ASSQGDDLGEQY
TRBV6-5,TRBJ2-1,ASGLGSSYNEQF
TRBV7-3,TRBJ1-1,ASSLAGVNTEAF
TRBV30,TRBJ1-1,ASPGQGNTEAF
TRBV6-5,TRBJ2-6,ASSYRGIGANVLT
TRBV6-5,TRBJ2-7,ASSYSGRGYEQY
TRBV9,TRBJ1-1,ASSASLRGEAF
TRBV5-1,TRBJ2-7,ASSFVGPYEQY
TRBV4-3,TRBJ2-7,ASSQEIGGTYEQY
TRBV30,TRBJ1-2,AWSGQIRGDGYT
TRBV6-5,TRBJ2-7,ASSYSTGFHEQY
TRBV11-2,TRBJ2-5,ASSLGLAAIQETQY
TRBV4-3,TRBJ2-3,ASSQDPRGMGADTQY
TRBV19,TRBJ1-6,ASTPGQTVNSPLH
TRBV6-5,TRBJ1-6,ASRATGHNSPLH
TRBV18,TRBJ1-2,ASSPTGGDGYT
TRBV30,TRBJ1-6,AWTVSHSHLH
TRBV10-3,TRBJ2-5,AIRAGGAETQY
TRBV19,TRBJ1-1,ASIPGTITEAF
TRBV6-1,TRBJ2-3,ASSEGERDTDTQY
TRBV30,TRBJ2-1,ACRDYNEQF
TRBV6-5,TRBJ2-1,ASSPGGLGNEQF
TRBV5-1,TRBJ1-4,ASSAGDRASEKLF
TRBV4-2,TRBJ2-2,ASSQRTGELF